This T cell receptor (beta chain) stems from a study of neurological immune-mediated disorders. Looking at the study overall: Relapsing-remitting disease affected about 31, and secondary progressive 3, of some 34 multiple sclerosis patients.

The CDR3 loop spans 15 amino acids. Germline loops: CDR1 SGHDN, CDR2 FVKESK. Trimming at V came to 2 bases and at J to 4 bases, leaving 2 bases not matched to a gene. It was by 5'RACE with 10-nucleotide random UMIs that the cDNA was made. TCRdb analysed the 5' RACE reads with MiXCR anew, one entry per CDR3 protein. The repertoire holds some 60,000 distinct CDR3 sequences, with under 3% as singletons. This clonotype showed up just a few times. Its antigen is unidentified. Regarding the study as a whole: Falling below healthy controls, multiple sclerosis showed the least TCR clonal expansion, while HTLV-1-associated myelopathy showed the most. Sharing of CDR3 amino acid sequences among expanded clones across subjects was absent, suggesting private repertoires in all groups.

This receptor was obtained from a man between 50 and 59 years old with multiple sclerosis. Source material: PBMCs. The V and J genes are TRBV14 and TRBJ2-1; TRBD2 aligns across 10 bases. CDR3 nucleotide sequence: TGTGCCAGCAGCCAAATAGCGGGGGGTTACAATGAGCAGTTCTTC. It specifies CASSQIAGGYNEQFF. Full variable domain (remainder filled in from reference TRBV14 and TRBJ2-1): EAGVTQFPSHSVIEKGQTVTLRCDPISGHDNLYWYRRVMGKEIKFLLHFVKESKQDESGMPNNRFLAERTGGTYSTLKVQPAELEDSGVYFCASSQIAGGYNEQFFGPGTRLTVL.